This T cell receptor (beta chain) was sequenced for a study of blood T cell repertoires in COVID-19. Study-wide context: Material from acute and convalescent COVID-19 was sourced from the United States, Italy and Spain.

Under the authors' procedure: Amplified reference gene primers provided the basis for estimating nucleated cell counts. The table came from immunoSEQ multiplex PCR; TCRdb's copy has only in-frame clones and leaves some out. V, J and clone size derive from that table, while D and trimming were established from the DNA sequence. Of some 150,000 clones in the sample, 70% to 90% were seen once. CDR3 length: 15 residues. Germline loops: CDR1 LGHDT, CDR2 YNNKEL (reference sequence). The trim removed 9 bases at V and 1 base at J, leaving 9 bases unmatched. The gene calls are TRBV3-1 (or the pseudogene TRBV3-2) and TRBJ2-3; TRBD1 matches 8 bases. This TCR derives from a man aged 55-75 years with COVID-19, enrolled during active disease. The sequencing input was peripheral blood. CDR3 nucleotide sequence: TGTGCCAGTATCCATTCGGGACAGGGCACAGATACGCAGTATTTT. Amino acid sequence: CASIHSGQGTDTQYF.